This T cell receptor beta chain comes out of a study of blood T cell repertoires in COVID-19 (dated by TCRdb to the early 2020s). Regarding the study in general: The collaborator samples originated in the United States, Italy and Spain and spanned the acute and convalescent phases of COVID-19. The dataset comprised deeply sampled blood TCRbeta repertoires from subjects exposed to, actively infected with, or recovered from COVID-19. The material from the prospective study consisted of cDNA or gDNA derived from T cells, B-cell-depleted T cells, or PBMCs. The repertoires were released in a freely available public database meant as a resource for research on the immune response to SARS-CoV-2. HLA class I and class II types, where available, came from metadata supplied by the sample provider rather than from assay-based typing. The samples were drawn from two sources: the first 160 participants of the ongoing ImmuneRACE study, and over 950 subjects contributed by 6 global collaborators. The sample metadata nearly always contained a de-identified subject ID, COVID-19 status, age in years and sex.

Collaborating institutions collected whole blood in K2EDTA tubes following their own protocols. For TCRbeta analysis, collaborators shipped samples in one of three forms: frozen whole blood, isolated PBMCs, or DNA extracted from either of those sample types. The germline V gene (reference sequence) sets CDR1 to SEHNR and CDR2 to FQNEAQ. From its cysteine to its phenylalanine, the CDR3 spans 14 amino acids. Only the CDR3 DNA is retained, 42 bases long and in frame from the first base. The junction carries 12 bases between V and J, which are trimmed by 5 bases and 2 bases respectively. This clone was counted a few times. This receptor's antigen is unknown. Per-base qualities were not stored, and no clone one base away is much larger. Study-wide conclusions, independent of this receptor: Clinical and demographic metadata were provided uncurated, with the amount varying by source and participant.

TCRbeta CDR3 regions were amplified from genomic DNA using the immunoSEQ Assay, a bias-controlled multiplex PCR. As for how the authors treated the data: The number of nucleated cells in each sample was estimated from the amplification of reference gene primers within the assay. To quantify the absolute abundance of each unique TCRbeta CDR3 rearrangement, sequence reads were collapsed and filtered. For each sample, productive Simpson clonality was calculated as the square root of Simpson's diversity index across productive rearrangements. Sourced from immuneACCESS, this table was stored by TCRdb with only in-frame sequences that have V and J called. A share of the clones is absent; for the studies checked, an unresolved V gene accounts for under half, and the remainder has no known explanation. D and trimming were read from the DNA, whereas the V and J calls and clone size are those reported in that table. The sample includes about 270,000 clones, with roughly 86% observed a single time. Around 9% of the sample rests with the top ten.

The rearrangement joined TRBV7-9 to TRBJ2-5, with the D gene call left open. This clonotype was obtained from a man aged 35-49 years with active or convalescent COVID-19. Sequences were obtained from peripheral blood. The nucleotide sequence reads as follows: TGTGCCAGCAGCCCTATAGCTGGGCAAGAGACCCAGTACTTC. Its coded protein is CASSPIAGQETQYF.